This T cell receptor beta chain was found in a study of blood T cell repertoires in COVID-19. Overall study context: The analysed material was cDNA or gDNA that came from T cells, B-cell-depleted T cells, or PBMCs.

Profiling relied on immunoSEQ multiplex PCR, and the TCRdb table lists in-frame clones only, not all of them. In the table there are over 130,000 clones, 80% to 85% of which are singletons. The trim removed 4 bases at V and 4 bases at J, leaving 5 bases unmatched. The V gene's germline CDR1 is SGHRS and CDR2 YFSETQ. The CDR3 loop spans 15 amino acids. The source is a human donor in a cohort sampled during active COVID-19. V usage is TRBV5-1 and J usage is TRBJ1-1, with 12 bases that match TRBD1. The sequenced sample was peripheral blood. CDR3 nucleotide sequence: TGCGCCAGCAGCCGGGACAGGGGGCAGGGCACTGAAGCTTTCTTT. The encoded protein is CASSRDRGQGTEAFF.